Listed here are 3 T cell receptor beta chains from one sample, sequenced in a study of blood T cell repertoires in COVID-19. TCRdb keeps only in-frame clones here, not all; method: immunoSEQ multiplex PCR. Of hundreds of thousands of clones in the sample, around 86% are singletons; the top ten hold 13%. The sequenced sample consisted of peripheral blood. The receptors shown here come from a human donor in a cohort sampled during active COVID-19.

V and J are TRBV4-1 and TRBJ2-7, with a possible D match to TRBD1 (5 bases). The CDR3 is 16 residues long. CDR1 MGHRA and CDR2 YSYEKL come from the germline V gene. The V gene lost 0 bases and the J gene lost 3 bases, with 15 bases spanning the gap. The CDR3 DNA reads as TGCGCCAGCAGCCAAGATTTCAGTATCCAGGGCTACGAGCAGTACTTC. Residues: CASSQDFSIQGYEQYF.

CDR3 region: CASSSDYTQYF. CDR3 coding DNA: TGTGCCAGTAGTTCGGACTATACGCAGTATTTT. The genes are TRBV19 and TRBJ2-3; a possible D gene is TRBD2 (5 bases). Germline values: CDR1 LNHDA, CDR2 SQIVND (reference sequence). V was cut by 5 bases and J by 7 bases, with 7 bases left in between. The CDR3 has 11 residues. The complete variable domain, with remaining parts taken from reference TRBV19 and TRBJ2-3, reads DGGITQSPKYLFRKEGQNVTLSCEQNLNHDAMYWYRQDPGQGLRLIYYSQIVNDFQKGDIAEGYSVSREKKESFPLTVTSAQKNPTAFYLCASSSDYTQYFGPGTRLTVL.

The rearrangement uses TRBV6-5 and TRBJ1-6; TRBD1 aligns across 7 bases. Trimming took 7 bases from V and 10 from J; bases not matched to a gene: 10. Per the germline V gene, CDR1 is MNHEY and CDR2 is SVGAGI. The CDR3 length is 14 residues. The CDR3 loop is CASTQTGLGSPLHF. CDR3 DNA: TGTGCCAGCACCCAGACAGGGTTAGGGTCACCCCTCCACTTT.